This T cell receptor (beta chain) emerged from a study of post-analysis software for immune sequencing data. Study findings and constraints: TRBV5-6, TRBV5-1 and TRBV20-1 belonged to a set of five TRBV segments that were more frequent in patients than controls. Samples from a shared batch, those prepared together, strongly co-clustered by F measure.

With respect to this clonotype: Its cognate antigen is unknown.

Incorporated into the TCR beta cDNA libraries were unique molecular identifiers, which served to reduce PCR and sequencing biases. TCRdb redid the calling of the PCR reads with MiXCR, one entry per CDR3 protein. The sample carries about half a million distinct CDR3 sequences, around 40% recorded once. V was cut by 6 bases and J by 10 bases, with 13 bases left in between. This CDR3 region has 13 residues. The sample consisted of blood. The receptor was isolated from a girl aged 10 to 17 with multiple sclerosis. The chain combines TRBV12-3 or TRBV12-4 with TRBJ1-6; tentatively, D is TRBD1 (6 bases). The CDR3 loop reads CASRRDTDSPLHF. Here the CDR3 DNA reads TGTGCCAGCAGAAGGGACACAGACTCACCCCTCCACTTT.